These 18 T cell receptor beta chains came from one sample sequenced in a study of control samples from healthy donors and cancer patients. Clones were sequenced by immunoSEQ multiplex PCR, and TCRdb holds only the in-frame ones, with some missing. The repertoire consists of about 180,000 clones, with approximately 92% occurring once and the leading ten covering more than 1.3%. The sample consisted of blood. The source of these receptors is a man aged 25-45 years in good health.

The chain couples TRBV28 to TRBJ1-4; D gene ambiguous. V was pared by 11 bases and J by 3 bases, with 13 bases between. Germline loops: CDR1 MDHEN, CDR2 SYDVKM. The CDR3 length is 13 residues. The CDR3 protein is CAAGSPANEKLFF. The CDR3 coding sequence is TGTGCCGCCGGGTCCCCAGCTAATGAAAAACTGTTTTTT.

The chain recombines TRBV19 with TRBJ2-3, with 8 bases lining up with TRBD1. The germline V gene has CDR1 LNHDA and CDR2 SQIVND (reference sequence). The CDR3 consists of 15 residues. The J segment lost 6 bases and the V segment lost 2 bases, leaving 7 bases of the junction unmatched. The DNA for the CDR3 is TGTGCCAGTAGTATATCGGGACAGGTGTGGGATACGCAGTATTTT. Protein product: CASSISGQVWDTQYF.

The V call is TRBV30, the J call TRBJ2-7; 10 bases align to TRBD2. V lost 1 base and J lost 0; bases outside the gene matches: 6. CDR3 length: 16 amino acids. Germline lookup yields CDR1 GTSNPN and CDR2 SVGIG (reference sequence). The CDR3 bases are TGTGCCTGGAGTGCCGCGGGACTAGCGAGCTCCTACGAGCAGTACTTC. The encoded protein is CAWSAAGLASSYEQYF.

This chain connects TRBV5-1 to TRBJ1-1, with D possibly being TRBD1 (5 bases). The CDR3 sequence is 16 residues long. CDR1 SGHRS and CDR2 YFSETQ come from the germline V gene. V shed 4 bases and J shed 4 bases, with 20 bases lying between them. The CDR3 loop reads CASSPGRGGSGTEAFF. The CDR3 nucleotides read TGCGCCAGCAGCCCGGGCCGGGGGGGGAGCGGCACTGAAGCTTTCTTT.

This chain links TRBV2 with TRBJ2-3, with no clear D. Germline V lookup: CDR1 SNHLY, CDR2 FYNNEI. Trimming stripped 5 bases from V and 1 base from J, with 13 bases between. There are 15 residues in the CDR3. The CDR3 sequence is CASSRAPGGTDTQYF. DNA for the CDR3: TGTGCCAGCAGTCGGGCCCCTGGGGGCACAGATACGCAGTATTTT.

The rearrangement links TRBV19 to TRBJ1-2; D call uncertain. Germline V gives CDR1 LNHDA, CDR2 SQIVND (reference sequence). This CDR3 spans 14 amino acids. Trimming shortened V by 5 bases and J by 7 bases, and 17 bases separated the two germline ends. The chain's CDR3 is CASSLYYTYAGYTF. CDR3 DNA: TGTGCCAGTAGTTTGTACTATACCTACGCTGGCTACACCTTC.

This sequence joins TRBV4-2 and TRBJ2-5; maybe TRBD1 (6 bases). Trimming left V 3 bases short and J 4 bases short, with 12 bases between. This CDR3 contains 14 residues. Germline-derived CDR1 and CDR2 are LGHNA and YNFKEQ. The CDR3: CASSHSRGGETQYF. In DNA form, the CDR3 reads TGTGCCAGCAGCCACTCCAGGGGTGGAGAGACCCAGTACTTC.

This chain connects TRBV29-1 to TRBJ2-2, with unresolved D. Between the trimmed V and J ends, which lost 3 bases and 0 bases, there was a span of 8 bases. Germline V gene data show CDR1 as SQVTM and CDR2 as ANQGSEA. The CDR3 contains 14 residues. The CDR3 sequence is CSVEVDTNTGELFF. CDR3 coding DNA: TGCAGCGTTGAGGTCGACACGAACACCGGGGAGCTGTTTTTT.

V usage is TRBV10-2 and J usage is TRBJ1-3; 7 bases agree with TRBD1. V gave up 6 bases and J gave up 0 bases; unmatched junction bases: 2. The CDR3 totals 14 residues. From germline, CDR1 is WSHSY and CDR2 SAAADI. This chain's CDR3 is CASRAGGSGNTIYF. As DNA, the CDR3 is TGCGCCAGCAGGGCAGGGGGCTCTGGAAACACCATATATTTT.

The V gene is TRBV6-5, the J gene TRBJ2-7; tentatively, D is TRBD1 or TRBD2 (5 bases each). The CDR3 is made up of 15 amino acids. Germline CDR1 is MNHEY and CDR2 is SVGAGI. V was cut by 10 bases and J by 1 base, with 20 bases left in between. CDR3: CATREGPDTSYEQYF. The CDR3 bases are TGTGCCACTCGGGAAGGCCCGGACACATCCTACGAGCAGTACTTC.

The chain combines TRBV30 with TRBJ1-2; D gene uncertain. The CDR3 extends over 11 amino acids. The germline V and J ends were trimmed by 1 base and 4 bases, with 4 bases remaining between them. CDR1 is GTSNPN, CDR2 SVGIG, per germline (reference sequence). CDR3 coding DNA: TGTGCCTGGAGTGGATCCTATGGCTACACCTTC. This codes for CAWSGSYGYTF.

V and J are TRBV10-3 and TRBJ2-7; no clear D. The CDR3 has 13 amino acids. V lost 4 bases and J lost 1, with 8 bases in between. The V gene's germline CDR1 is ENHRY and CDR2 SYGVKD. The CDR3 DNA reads TGTGCCATCAGTGGTGACGTGTCCTACGAGCAGTACTTC. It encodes CAISGDVSYEQYF.

DNA of the CDR3: TGTGCCAGCAGCTTATGGGGGGAAGAGACCCAGTACTTC. It is translated as CASSLWGEETQYF. The chain joins TRBV11-2 to TRBJ2-5, with D perhaps matching TRBD2 (6 bases). V dropped 2 bases and J dropped 3 bases, with 7 bases sitting between them. The CDR3 has 13 residues. The germline gives CDR1 SGHAT, CDR2 FQNNGV.

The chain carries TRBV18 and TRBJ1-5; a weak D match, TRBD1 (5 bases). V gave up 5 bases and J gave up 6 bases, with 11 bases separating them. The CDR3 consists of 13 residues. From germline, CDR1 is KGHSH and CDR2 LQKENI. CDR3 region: CASSKGEVQPQHF. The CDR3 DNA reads TGTGCCAGCTCAAAAGGGGAAGTTCAGCCCCAGCATTTT.

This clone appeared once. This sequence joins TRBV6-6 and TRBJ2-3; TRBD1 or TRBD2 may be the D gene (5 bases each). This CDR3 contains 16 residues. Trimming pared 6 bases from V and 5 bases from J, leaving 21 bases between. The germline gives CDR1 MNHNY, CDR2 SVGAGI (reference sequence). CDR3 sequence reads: CASSTPGDRWKDTQYF. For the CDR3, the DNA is TGTGCCAGCAGCACACCCGGGGACCGCTGGAAAGATACGCAGTATTTT.

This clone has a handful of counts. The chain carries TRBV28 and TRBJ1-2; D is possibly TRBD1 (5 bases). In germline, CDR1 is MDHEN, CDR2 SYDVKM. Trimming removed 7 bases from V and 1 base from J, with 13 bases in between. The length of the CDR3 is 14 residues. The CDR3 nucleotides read TGTGCCAGCAATAACAGGAGATTTAACTATGGCTACACCTTC. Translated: CASNNRRFNYGYTF.

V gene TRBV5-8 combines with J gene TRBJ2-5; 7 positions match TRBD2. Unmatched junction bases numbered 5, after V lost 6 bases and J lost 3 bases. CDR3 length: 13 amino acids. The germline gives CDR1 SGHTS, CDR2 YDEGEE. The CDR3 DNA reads TGTGCCAGCAACCAGGGAGGGGAAGAGACCCAGTACTTC. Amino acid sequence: CASNQGGEETQYF. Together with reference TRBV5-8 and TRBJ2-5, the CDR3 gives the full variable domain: EAGVTQSPTHLIKTRGQQATLRCSPISGHTSVYWYQQALGLGLQFLLWYDEGEERNRGNFPPRFSGRQFPNYSSELNVNALELEDSALYLCASNQGGEETQYFGPGTRLLVL.

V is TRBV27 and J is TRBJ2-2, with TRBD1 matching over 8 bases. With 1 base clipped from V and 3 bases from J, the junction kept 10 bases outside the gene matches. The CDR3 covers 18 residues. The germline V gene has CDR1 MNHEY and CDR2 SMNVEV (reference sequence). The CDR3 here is CASSLWTGSREYTGELFF. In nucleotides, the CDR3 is TGTGCCAGCAGTTTATGGACAGGGTCTAGGGAATACACCGGGGAGCTGTTTTTT.